This T cell receptor beta chain is drawn from a study of blood T cell repertoires in COVID-19. Data came from immunoSEQ multiplex PCR; TCRdb stores just in-frame clones and leaves some out. The sample carries about 200,000 clones, less than 85% recorded once. The junction had 11 bases not matched to a gene; V was cut back by 5 bases and J by 5 bases. Germline V gene sequence: CDR1 MNHEY, CDR2 SMNVEV (reference sequence). The CDR3 runs 16 residues. The chain links TRBV27 to TRBJ2-3, with 9 bases aligning to TRBD2. The receptor was derived from a woman aged 65 to 85 with acute or convalescent COVID-19. The source material was peripheral blood. The CDR3, as DNA: TGTGCCAGCAGTCAAACTCTTAGCGGGAGAGGAGATACGCAGTATTTT. It is translated as CASSQTLSGRGDTQYF.